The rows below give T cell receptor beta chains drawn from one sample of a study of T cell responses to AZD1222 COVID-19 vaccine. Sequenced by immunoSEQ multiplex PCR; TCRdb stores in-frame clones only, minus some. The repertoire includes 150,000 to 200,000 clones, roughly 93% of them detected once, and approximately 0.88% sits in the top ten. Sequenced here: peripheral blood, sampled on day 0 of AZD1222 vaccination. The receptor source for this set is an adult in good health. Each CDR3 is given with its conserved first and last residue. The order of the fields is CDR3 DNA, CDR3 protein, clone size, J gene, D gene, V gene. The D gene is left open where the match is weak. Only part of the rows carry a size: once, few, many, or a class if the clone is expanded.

TGTGCCAGCAGTGAAGCGGGGGGAGGGAGACAGCCCCAGCATTTT,CASSEAGGGRQPQHF,once,TRBJ1-5,-,TRBV6-1
TGTGCCAGCAGCTTAAGTGGGGCGGATACGCAGTATTTT,CASSLSGADTQYF,-,TRBJ2-3,-,TRBV7-9
TGTGCCAGCAGCGCCGCCGGGACAGGGGCCGAGACCCAGTACTTC,CASSAAGTGAETQYF,-,TRBJ2-5,TRBD1,TRBV9
TGTGCCAGCAGAAAGGGTTTAGGCTACACCTTC,CASRKGLGYTF,-,TRBJ1-2,-,TRBV28
TGTGCCAGCAGTGAAGCGCTTCCAGGGTTTGAAGCTTTCTTT,CASSEALPGFEAFF,-,TRBJ1-1,-,TRBV2
TGTGCCAGCAGTTATTCTCGAAGGGGTAACTATGGCTACACCTTC,CASSYSRRGNYGYTF,-,TRBJ1-2,-,TRBV6-7
TGTGCCAGCAGTTTATTACGGTTGGGACTCTCCTATAATTCACCCCTCCACTTT,CASSLLRLGLSYNSPLHF,-,TRBJ1-6,-,TRBV28
TGTGCCAGCAGTTTTAACTTCTACGAGCAGTACTTC,CASSFNFYEQYF,-,TRBJ2-7,-,TRBV12-3/TRBV12-4
TGTGCCAGCAGCTTAGATCGGCCCAGGGAAATTTACAATGAGCAGTTCTTC,CASSLDRPREIYNEQFF,-,TRBJ2-1,-,TRBV11-3
TGTGCCAGCAGCCAAGATCAAGGGCAGGGACACTACGAGCAGTACTTC,CASSQDQGQGHYEQYF,few,TRBJ2-7,-,TRBV3-1/TRBV3-2
TGTGCCACCAGCACCGGGTTGAACACTGAAGCTTTCTTT,CATSTGLNTEAFF,once,TRBJ1-1,-,TRBV15
TGTGCCAGCAGCCAAGGGGTGGTCAAGGGGAAAAGCTCCTACAATGAGCAGTTCTTC,CASSQGVVKGKSSYNEQFF,-,TRBJ2-1,-,TRBV3-1/TRBV3-2
TGTGCCAGCAGGGCGCCTGGGACGCCCAGTAATGAGCAGTTCTTC,CASRAPGTPSNEQFF,-,TRBJ2-1,-,TRBV4-2
TGTGCCTGGGTCCGGGACAACCATGGCTACACCTTC,CAWVRDNHGYTF,-,TRBJ1-2,-,TRBV30
TGCGCCAGCAGCGAGGGACAGGGTTTTTCCTACGAGCAGTACTTC,CASSEGQGFSYEQYF,-,TRBJ2-7,TRBD1,TRBV4-1
TGTGCCAGCAGCGTAGCGGGGGGGCCAGGCAGTGAGCAGTTCTTC,CASSVAGGPGSEQFF,-,TRBJ2-1,TRBD2,TRBV7-2
TGCGCCAGCAGGTTACAGGGTAGCACCGGGGAGCTGTTTTTT,CASRLQGSTGELFF,-,TRBJ2-2,-,TRBV5-1
TGTGCCAGCAGCGTAGCTACCCTAGCAGATACGCAGTATTTT,CASSVATLADTQYF,-,TRBJ2-3,-,TRBV9
TGCGCCAGCAGCCAACCACTAGCGGGGGTGGATGAGCAGTTCTTC,CASSQPLAGVDEQFF,-,TRBJ2-1,TRBD2,TRBV4-1
TGTGCCTGGAGTGTACGGGATCCCTACGAGCAGTACTTC,CAWSVRDPYEQYF,-,TRBJ2-7,-,TRBV30
TGTGCCAGCAGTGTGGGGCGGGGGCCTACAAACACAGATACGCAGTATTTT,CASSVGRGPTNTDTQYF,-,TRBJ2-3,-,TRBV2
TGTGCCAGCTCACCACGCTTGATTCCAGGGGTTATCTACGAGCAGTACTTC,CASSPRLIPGVIYEQYF,-,TRBJ2-7,-,TRBV18
TGTGCCAGCAGCCCCAGAGGAGCAGGGCCGAACACTGAAGCTTTCTTT,CASSPRGAGPNTEAFF,-,TRBJ1-1,-,TRBV16
TGTGCCAGCGGGGGTGACAGGGGCGGTGAACCCCAGCATTTT,CASGGDRGGEPQHF,-,TRBJ1-5,TRBD1,TRBV7-9
TGTGCCTGGAGCCCCCGACGGTTACTAGCCAAAAACATTCAGTACTTC,CAWSPRRLLAKNIQYF,-,TRBJ2-4,-,TRBV30
TGTGCCAGCCGAAGTGAGTACAATCAGCCCCAGCATTTT,CASRSEYNQPQHF,-,TRBJ1-5,-,TRBV2
TGTGCCATCAGGACCGGGACAGTGGAGTCCTACGAGCAGTACTTC,CAIRTGTVESYEQYF,once,TRBJ2-7,TRBD1,TRBV10-3
TGTGCCAGCAGCCCCAACTCCTATAATTCACCCCTCCACTTT,CASSPNSYNSPLHF,-,TRBJ1-6,-,TRBV7-9